This TCR beta chain was captured in a study of human T cells and chemical hapten exposure. Time point: patch test 3, about 24 weeks after DPC sensitization. Noted treatment: therapeutic diphenylcyclopropenone sensitization with weekly scalp DPC. Concerning this clonotype: Its antigen is not identified.

Attachment of unique molecular identifiers to individual cDNA molecules was performed in the library. Each CDR3 protein is one row after TCRdb ran MiXCR on the RACE reads. The sample lists just over 95,000 distinct CDR3 sequences, about 28% occurring once. Overall study results and limits: Positive correlation was observed between PT1 expanded TCR counts and patch test score. The number of TCRs above 1 in 1000 frequency did not change after DPC sensitization.

V was pared by 1 base and J by 4 bases, with 15 bases between. The CDR3 has 16 amino acids. Sequencing used whole blood, obtained in connection with sensitization to the hapten diphenylcyclopropenone (DPC). This TCR came from a man in his forties with alopecia areata. Some clones in this sample may be carry-over from other donors' samples. The rearrangement joins TRBV12-3 or TRBV12-4 to TRBJ2-3; the D gene is possibly TRBD1 (5 bases). CDR3 region: CASSLDEGVGADTQYF. The CDR3 DNA is TGTGCCAGCAGTTTAGACGAAGGGGTCGGTGCAGATACGCAGTATTTT.